This T cell receptor (beta chain) is drawn from a study of cytomegalovirus exposure and HLA in healthy donors. A multiplex PCR was run with 60 Vbeta primers and 13 Jbeta primers. The assay was immunoSEQ multiplex PCR, and TCRdb's table has in-frame clones only and misses some. The sample consists of about 220,000 clones, about 80% of them appearing once. Healthy individuals who donated bone marrow served as the donors. This clone was detected a few times. Its antigen is still unknown. Study-wide points: In a later analysis, HLA-associated TCR beta chains were more clonally expanded than equally common others. Within an earlier analysis, most TCR beta V segments proved productive either about 90% or about 30% of the time.

V shed 5 bases and J 7 bases; nucleotides not matched to a gene: 3. The CDR3 consists of 13 residues. Per the germline V gene, CDR1 is SGHRS and CDR2 is YFSETQ. The sequence was obtained from a male donor in good health and CMV-seronegative. The sequenced sample was PBMCs. The V gene is TRBV5-1, the J gene TRBJ2-1; the match to TRBD1 covers 10 bases. The CDR3 is CASRGTGENEQFF. In DNA, the CDR3 is TGCGCCAGCAGAGGGACAGGGGAAAATGAGCAGTTCTTC.